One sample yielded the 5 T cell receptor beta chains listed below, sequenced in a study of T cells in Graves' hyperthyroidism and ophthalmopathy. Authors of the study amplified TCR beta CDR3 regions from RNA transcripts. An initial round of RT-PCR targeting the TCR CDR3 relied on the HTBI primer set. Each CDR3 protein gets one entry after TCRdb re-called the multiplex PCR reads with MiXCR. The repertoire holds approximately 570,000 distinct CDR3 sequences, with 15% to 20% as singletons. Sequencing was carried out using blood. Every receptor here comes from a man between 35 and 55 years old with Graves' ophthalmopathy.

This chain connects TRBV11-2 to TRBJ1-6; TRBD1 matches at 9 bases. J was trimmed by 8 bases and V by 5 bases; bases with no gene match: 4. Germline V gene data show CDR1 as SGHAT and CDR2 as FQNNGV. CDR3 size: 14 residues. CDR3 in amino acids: CASSPTGGDSPLHF. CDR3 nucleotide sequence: TGTGCCAGCAGCCCGACAGGGGGGGATTCACCCCTCCACTTT.

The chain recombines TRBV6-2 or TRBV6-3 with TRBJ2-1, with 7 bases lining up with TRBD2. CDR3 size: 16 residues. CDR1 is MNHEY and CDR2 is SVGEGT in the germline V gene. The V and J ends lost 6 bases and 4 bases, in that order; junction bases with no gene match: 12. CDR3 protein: CASSPHGGGGYNEQFF. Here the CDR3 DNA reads TGTGCCAGCAGCCCCCATGGGGGGGGGGGGTACAATGAGCAGTTCTTC.

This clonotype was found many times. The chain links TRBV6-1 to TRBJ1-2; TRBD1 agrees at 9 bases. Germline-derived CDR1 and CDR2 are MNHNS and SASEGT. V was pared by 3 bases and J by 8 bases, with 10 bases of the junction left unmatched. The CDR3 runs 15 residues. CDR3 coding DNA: TGTGCCAGCAGTGACTTACAGGGGGCAGCGGTAGGCTACACCTTC. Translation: CASSDLQGAAVGYTF.

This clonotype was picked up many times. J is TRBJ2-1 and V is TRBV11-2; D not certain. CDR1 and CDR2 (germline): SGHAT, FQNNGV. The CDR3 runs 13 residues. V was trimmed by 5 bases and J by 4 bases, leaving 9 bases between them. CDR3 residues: CASSISEYNEQFF. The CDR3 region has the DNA TGTGCCAGCAGCATTTCAGAATACAATGAGCAGTTCTTC.

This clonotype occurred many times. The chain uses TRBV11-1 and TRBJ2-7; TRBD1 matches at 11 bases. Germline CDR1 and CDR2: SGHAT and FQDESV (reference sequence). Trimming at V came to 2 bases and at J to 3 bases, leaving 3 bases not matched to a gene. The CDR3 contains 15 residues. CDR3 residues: CASSLRTGGFYEQYF. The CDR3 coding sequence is TGTGCCAGCAGCTTAAGGACAGGGGGCTTCTACGAGCAGTACTTC.